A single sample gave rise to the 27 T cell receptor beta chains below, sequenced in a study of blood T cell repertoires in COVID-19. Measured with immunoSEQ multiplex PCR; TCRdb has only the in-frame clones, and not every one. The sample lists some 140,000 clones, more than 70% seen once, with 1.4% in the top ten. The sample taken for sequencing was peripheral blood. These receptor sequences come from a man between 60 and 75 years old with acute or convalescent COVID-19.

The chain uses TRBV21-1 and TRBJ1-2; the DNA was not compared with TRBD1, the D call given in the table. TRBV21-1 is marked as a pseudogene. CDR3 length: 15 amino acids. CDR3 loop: CASSNNRGRNYGYTF. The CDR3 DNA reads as TGTGCCAGCAGCAATAACAGGGGTCGGAACTATGGCTACACCTTC.

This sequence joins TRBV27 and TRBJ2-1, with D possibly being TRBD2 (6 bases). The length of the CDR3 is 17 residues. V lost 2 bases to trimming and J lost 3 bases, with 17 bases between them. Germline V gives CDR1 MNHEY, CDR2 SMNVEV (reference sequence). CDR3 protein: CASSLRSGGTDYNEQFF. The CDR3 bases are TGTGCCAGCAGTTTAAGGTCGGGCGGGACCGACTACAATGAGCAGTTCTTC.

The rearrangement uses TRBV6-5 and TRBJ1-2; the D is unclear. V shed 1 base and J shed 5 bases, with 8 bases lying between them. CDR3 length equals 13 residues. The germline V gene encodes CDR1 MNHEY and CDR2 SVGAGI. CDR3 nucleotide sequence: TGTGCCAGCAGTTACTTAGACTATTATGGCTACACCTTC. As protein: CASSYLDYYGYTF.

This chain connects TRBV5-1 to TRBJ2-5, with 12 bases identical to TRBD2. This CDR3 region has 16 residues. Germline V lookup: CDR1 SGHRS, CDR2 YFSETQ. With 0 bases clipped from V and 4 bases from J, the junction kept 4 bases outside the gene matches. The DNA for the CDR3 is TGCGCCAGCAGCTTGGGCTCACTAGCGGGAGGAGAGACCCAGTACTTC. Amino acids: CASSLGSLAGGETQYF.

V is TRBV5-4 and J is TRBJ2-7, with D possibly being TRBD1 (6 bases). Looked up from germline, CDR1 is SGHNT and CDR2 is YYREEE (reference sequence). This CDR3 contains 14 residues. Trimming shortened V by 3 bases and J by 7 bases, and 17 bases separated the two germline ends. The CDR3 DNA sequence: TGTGCCAGCAGCTCGCCGGGACATACCTCGGAGCAGTACTTC. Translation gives CASSSPGHTSEQYF.

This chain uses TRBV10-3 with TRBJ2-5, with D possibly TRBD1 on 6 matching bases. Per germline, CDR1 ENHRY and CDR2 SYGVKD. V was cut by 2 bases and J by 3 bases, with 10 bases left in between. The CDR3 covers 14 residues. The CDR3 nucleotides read TGTGCCATCAGTGAGGGGACAAATAAAGAGACCCAGTACTTC. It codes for CAISEGTNKETQYF.

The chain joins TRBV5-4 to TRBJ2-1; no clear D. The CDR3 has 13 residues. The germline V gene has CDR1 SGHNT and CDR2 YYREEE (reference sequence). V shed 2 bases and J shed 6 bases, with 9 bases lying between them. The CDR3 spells CASSFSVGNEQFF. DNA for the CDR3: TGTGCCAGCAGCTTTTCAGTTGGCAATGAGCAGTTCTTC.

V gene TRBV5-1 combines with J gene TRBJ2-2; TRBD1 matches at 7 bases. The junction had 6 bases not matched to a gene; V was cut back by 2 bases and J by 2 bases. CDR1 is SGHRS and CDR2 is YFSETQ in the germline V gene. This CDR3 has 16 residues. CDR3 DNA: TGCGCCAGCAGCTTCTTACAGGGGTCTAACACCGGGGAGCTGTTTTTT. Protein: CASSFLQGSNTGELFF.

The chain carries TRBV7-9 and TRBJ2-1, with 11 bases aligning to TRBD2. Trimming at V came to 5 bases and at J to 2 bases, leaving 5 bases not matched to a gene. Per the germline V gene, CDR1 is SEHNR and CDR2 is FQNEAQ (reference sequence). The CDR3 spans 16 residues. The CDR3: CASSHRLAGTYNEQFF. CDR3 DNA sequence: TGTGCCAGCAGCCACAGACTAGCGGGGACCTACAATGAGCAGTTCTTC.

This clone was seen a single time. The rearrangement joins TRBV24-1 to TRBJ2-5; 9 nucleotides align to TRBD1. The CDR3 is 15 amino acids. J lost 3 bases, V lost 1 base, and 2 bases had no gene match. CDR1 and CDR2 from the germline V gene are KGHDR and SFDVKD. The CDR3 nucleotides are TGTGCCACCAGTGATTTAGGACAGGGGAAAGAGACCCAGTACTTC. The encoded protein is CATSDLGQGKETQYF.

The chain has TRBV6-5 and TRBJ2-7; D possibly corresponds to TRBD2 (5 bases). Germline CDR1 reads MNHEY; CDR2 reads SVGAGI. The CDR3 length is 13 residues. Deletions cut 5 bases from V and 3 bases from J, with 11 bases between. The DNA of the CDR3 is TGTGCCAGCAGTAGCGACGGGATCTACGAGCAGTACTTC. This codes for CASSSDGIYEQYF.

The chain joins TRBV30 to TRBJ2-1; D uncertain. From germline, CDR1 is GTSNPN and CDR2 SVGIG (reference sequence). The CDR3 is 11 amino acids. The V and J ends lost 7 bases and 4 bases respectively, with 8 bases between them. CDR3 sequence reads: CASQKYNEQFF. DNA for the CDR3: TGTGCCTCACAAAAGTACAATGAGCAGTTCTTC. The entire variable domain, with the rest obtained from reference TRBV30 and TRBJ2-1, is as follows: SQTIHQWPATLVQPVGSPLSLECTVEGTSNPNLYWYRQAAGRGLQLLFYSVGIGQISSEVPQNLSASRPQDRQFILSSKKLLLSDSGFYLCASQKYNEQFFGPGTRLTVL.

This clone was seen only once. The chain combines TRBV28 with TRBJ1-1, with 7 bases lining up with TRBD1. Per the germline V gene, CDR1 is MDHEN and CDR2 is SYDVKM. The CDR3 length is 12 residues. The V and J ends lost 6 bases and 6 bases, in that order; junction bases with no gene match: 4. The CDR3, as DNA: TGTGCCAGCAGGCCCCAGGGGGCTGAAGCTTTCTTT. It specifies CASRPQGAEAFF.

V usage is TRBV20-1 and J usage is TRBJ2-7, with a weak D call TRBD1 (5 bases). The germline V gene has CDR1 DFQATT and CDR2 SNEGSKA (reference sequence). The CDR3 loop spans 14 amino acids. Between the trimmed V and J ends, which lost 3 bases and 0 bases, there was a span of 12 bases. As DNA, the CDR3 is TGCAGTGCTAGTCGACAGATTAGCTCCTACGAGCAGTACTTC. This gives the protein CSASRQISSYEQYF.

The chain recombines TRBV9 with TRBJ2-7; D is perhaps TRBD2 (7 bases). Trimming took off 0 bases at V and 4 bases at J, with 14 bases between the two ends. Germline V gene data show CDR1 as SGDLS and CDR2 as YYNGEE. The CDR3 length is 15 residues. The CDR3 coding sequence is TGTGCCAGCAGCGTAGGCACGGGGGGCCTTTACGAGCAGTACTTC. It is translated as CASSVGTGGLYEQYF.

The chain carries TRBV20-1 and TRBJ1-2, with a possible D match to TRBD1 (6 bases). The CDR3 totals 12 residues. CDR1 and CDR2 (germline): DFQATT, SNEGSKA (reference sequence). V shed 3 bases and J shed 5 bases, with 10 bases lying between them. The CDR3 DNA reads TGCAGTGCTAGTCTAACAGGGTATGGCTACACCTTC. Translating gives CSASLTGYGYTF.

The CDR3 DNA is TGTGCCAGCAGCTTCTCCGGGACAGGGGGTATCTTGAGATGGGAGACCCAGTACTTC. Amino acid sequence: CASSFSGTGGILRWETQYF. This chain uses TRBV7-9 with TRBJ2-5, with 11 bases that match TRBD1. Germline loops: CDR1 SEHNR, CDR2 FQNEAQ (reference sequence). V shed 3 bases, J shed 5 bases, and the junction held 17 bases outside the gene matches. This CDR3 has 19 residues.

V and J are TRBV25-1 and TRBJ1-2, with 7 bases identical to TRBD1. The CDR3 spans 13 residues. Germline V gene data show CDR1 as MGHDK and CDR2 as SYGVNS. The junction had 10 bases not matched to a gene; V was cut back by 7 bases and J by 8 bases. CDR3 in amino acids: CASTTTGSSGYTF. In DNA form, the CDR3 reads TGTGCCAGCACCACGACAGGGAGCAGCGGCTACACCTTC.

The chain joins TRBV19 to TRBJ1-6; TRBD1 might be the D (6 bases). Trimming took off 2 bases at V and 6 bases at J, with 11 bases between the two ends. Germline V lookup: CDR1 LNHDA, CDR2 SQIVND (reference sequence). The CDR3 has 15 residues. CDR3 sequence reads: CASSISGAFNSPLHF. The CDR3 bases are TGTGCCAGTAGTATATCAGGGGCCTTTAATTCACCCCTCCACTTT.

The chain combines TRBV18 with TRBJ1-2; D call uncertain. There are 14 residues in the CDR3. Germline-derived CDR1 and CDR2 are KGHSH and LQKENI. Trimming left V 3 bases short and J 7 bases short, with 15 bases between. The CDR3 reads CASSPPGTLAGYTF. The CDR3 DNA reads TGTGCCAGCTCACCCCCGGGAACCCTGGCTGGCTACACCTTC.

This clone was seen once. The CDR3 DNA follows: TGTGCCAGTAGGACACAGGGGATGAACACTGAAGCTTTCTTT. Translating it yields CASRTQGMNTEAFF. The chain is built from TRBV19 and TRBJ1-1, with 7 bases matching TRBD1. Looked up from germline, CDR1 is LNHDA and CDR2 is SQIVND (reference sequence). The CDR3 loop spans 14 amino acids. The V segment lost 6 bases and the J segment 0 bases; nucleotides outside the gene matches: 4.

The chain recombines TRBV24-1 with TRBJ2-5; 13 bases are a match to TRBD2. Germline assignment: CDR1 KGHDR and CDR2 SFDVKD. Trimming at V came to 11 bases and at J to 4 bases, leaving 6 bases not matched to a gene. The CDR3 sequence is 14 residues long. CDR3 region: CAISTSGGAETQYF. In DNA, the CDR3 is TGTGCCATAAGCACTAGCGGGGGGGCAGAGACCCAGTACTTC.

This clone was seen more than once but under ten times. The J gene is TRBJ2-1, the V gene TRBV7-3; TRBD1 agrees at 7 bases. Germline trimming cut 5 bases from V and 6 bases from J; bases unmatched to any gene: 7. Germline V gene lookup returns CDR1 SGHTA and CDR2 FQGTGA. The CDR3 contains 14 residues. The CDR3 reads CASSRDRVSNEQFF. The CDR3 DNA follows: TGTGCCAGCAGCAGGGACAGAGTATCCAATGAGCAGTTCTTC.

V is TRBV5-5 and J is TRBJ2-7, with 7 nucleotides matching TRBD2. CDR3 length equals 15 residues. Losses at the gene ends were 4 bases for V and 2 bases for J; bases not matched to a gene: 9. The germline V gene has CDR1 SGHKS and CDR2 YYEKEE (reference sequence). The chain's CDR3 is CASSPGGSLTYEQYF. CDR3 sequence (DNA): TGTGCCAGCAGCCCCGGGGGGTCCTTAACCTACGAGCAGTACTTC.

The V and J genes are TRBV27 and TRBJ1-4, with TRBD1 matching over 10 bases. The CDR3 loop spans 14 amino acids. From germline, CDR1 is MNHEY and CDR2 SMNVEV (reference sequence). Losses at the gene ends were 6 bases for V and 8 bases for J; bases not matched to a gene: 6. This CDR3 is CASRRQGAREKLFF. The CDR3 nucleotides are TGTGCCAGCAGGAGACAGGGGGCGCGAGAAAAACTGTTTTTT.

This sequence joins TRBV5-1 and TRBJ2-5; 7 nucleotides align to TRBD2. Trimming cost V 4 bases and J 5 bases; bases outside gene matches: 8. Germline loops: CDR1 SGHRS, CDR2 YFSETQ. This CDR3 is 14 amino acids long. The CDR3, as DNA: TGCGCCAGCAGCGTGACTAGCCCCCAGGAGACCCAGTACTTC. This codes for CASSVTSPQETQYF. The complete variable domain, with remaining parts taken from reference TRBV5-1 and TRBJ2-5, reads KAGVTQTPRYLIKTRGQQVTLSCSPISGHRSVSWYQQTPGQGLQFLFEYFSETQRNKGNFPGRFSGRQFSNSRSEMNVSTLELGDSALYLCASSVTSPQETQYFGPGTRLLVL.

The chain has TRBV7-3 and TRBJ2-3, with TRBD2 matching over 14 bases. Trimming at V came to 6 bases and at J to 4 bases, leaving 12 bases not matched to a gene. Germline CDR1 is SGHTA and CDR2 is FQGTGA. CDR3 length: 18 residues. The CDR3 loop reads CASSYNAGTSGRPDTQYF. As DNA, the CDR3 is TGTGCCAGCAGTTACAACGCCGGGACTAGCGGGAGACCAGATACGCAGTATTTT.